These T cell receptor beta chains were read from a single sample in a study of CD8 T cells in ankylosing spondylitis. Each CDR3 protein gets one entry after TCRdb re-called the 5' RACE reads with MiXCR. Of around 230,000 distinct CDR3 sequences detected, around 8% appear once; the ten largest clones hold more than 4%. The source material was blood, either unsorted or a sorted T cell fraction (not recorded which). The source of these receptors is a female donor with ankylosing spondylitis or in good health (not recorded which). Each CDR3 is given with its conserved first and last residue.

j_call v_call cdr3_aa
TRBJ2-5 TRBV29-1 CSVEGREWETQYF
TRBJ2-1 TRBV20-1 CSARGAPIGNEQFF
TRBJ1-5 TRBV7-2 CASSPTWATNQPQHF
TRBJ2-2 TRBV10-3 CAIRPGTSNTGELFF
TRBJ2-1 TRBV7-9 CASSLSGTRGFNEQFF
TRBJ2-5 TRBV18 CASSPLGQAEETQYF
TRBJ2-2 TRBV9 CASSSQGERGELFF
TRBJ1-3 TRBV7-9 CASSLAVAASGNTIYF
TRBJ1-2 TRBV15 CATSRGDAGYGYTF
TRBJ2-7 TRBV7-9 CASSSSSGISYEQYF
TRBJ2-1 TRBV7-9 CASSSPPNF
TRBJ2-1 TRBV19 CASTWDAGSYNEQFF
TRBJ1-1 TRBV28 CAVSWGTEAFF
TRBJ2-4 TRBV5-1 CASSLATLAKNIQYF
TRBJ1-2 TRBV6-2/TRBV6-3 CASSEDRAYGYTF
TRBJ2-7 TRBV3-1 CASSPARAGLYEQYF